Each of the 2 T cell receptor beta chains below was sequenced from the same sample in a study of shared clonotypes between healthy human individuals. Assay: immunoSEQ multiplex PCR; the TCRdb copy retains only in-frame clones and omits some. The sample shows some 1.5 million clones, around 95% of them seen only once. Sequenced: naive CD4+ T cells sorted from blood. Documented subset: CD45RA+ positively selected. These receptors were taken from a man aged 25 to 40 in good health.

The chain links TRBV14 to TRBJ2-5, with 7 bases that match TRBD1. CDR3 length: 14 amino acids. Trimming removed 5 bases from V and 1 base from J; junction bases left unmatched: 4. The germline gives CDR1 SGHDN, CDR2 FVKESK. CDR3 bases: TGTGCCAGCAGCGATGACAGGGCCCAAGAGACCCAGTACTTC. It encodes CASSDDRAQETQYF.

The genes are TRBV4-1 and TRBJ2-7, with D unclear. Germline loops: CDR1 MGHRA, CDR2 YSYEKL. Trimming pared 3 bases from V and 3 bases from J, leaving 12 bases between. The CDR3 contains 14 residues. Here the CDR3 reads CASSQGISNYEQYF. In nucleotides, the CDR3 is TGCGCCAGCAGCCAGGGAATCTCAAACTACGAGCAGTACTTC.